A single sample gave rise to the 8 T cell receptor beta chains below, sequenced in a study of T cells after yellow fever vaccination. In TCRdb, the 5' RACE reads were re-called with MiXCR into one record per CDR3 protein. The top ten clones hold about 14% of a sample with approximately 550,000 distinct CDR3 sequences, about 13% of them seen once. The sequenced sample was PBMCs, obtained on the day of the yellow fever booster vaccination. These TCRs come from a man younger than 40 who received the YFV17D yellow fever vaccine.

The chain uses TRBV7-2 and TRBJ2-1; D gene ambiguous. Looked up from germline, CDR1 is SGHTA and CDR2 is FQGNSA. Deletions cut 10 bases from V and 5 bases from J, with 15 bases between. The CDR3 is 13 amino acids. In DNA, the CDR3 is TGTGCCACTGCGCTGGGCCCTAACAATGAGCAGTTCTTC. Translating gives CATALGPNNEQFF.

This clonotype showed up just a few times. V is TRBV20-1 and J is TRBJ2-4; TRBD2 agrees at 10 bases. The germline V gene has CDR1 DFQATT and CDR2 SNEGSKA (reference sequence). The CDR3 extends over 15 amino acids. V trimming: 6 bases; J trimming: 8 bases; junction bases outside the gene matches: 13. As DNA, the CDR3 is TGCAGTGCCCAAAAGCGGGAGGGGAGTTTGGACATTCAGTACTTC. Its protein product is CSAQKREGSLDIQYF.

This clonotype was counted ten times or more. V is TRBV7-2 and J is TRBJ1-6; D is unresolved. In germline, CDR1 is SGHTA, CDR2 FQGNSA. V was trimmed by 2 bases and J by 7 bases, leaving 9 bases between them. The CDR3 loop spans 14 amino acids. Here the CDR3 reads CASSLKKLNSPLHF. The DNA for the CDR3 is TGTGCCAGCAGCTTAAAAAAGCTCAATTCACCCCTCCACTTT.

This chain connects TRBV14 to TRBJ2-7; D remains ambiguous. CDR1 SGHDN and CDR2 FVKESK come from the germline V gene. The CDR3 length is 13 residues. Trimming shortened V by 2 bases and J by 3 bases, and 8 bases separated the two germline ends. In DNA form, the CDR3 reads TGTGCCAGCAGCCAACGAAGGGTCTACGAGCAGTACTTC. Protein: CASSQRRVYEQYF.

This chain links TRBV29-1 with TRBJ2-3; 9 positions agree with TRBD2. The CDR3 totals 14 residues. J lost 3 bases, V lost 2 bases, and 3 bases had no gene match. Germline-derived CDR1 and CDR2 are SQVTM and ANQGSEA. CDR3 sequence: CSVEKAGGTDTQYF. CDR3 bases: TGCAGCGTTGAAAAAGCGGGAGGAACAGATACGCAGTATTTT.

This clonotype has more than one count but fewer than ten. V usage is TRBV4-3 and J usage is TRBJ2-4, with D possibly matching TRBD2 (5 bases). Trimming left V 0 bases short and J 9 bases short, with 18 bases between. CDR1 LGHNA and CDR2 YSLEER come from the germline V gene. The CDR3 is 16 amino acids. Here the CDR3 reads CASSQDRVSRGTIQYF. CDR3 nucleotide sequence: TGCGCCAGCAGCCAAGATCGGGTTAGTCGGGGTACCATTCAGTACTTC.

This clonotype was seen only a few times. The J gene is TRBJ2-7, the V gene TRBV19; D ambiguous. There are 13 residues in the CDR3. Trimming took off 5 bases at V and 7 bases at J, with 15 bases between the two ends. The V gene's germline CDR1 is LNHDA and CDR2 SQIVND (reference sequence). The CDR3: CASSSQDRREQYF. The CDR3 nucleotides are TGTGCCAGTAGTTCTCAGGACCGAAGGGAGCAGTACTTC.

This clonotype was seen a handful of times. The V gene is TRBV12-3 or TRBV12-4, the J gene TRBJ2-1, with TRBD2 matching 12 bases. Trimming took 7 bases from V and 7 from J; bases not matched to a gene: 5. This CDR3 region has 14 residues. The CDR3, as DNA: TGTGCCAGCACCGAAGGGACTAGCGGGAATGAGCAGTTCTTC. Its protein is CASTEGTSGNEQFF.